The T cell receptor beta chain under discussion was sequenced for a study of shared clonotypes between healthy human individuals. Here immunoSEQ multiplex PCR was the method, and the copy in TCRdb shows in-frame clones only, minus some. Among millions of clones listed, 90% to 95% were seen once. Trimming shortened V by 5 bases and J by 4 bases, and 11 bases separated the two germline ends. Germline V gene sequence: CDR1 MNHEY, CDR2 SMNVEV (reference sequence). The CDR3 totals 14 residues. V gene TRBV27 combines with J gene TRBJ2-2; perhaps TRBD1 as D (5 bases). Sequencing was performed on naive CD4+ T cells sorted from blood. Specified subset: CD45RA+ positively selected. This clonotype was sampled from a man between 18 and 29 years old in good health. CDR3 amino acids: CASSPNRITGELFF. CDR3 coding DNA: TGTGCCAGCAGTCCGAACAGGATCACCGGGGAGCTGTTTTTT.